A selection of T cell receptor beta chains follows, all from one sample in a study of blood T cells in healthy people across ages. TCRdb recomputed calls from the 5' RACE reads with MiXCR, one row per CDR3 protein. The repertoire holds about 400,000 distinct CDR3 sequences, with 50% to 60% as singletons. Source material: blood. These receptors all come from a man aged 60 to 75 in good health. Both conserved end residues are part of each CDR3. A D gene is named only where the DNA matches it firmly. Only part of the rows carry a size: once, few, many, or a class if the clone is expanded.

J	V	D	size	DNA	CDR3
TRBJ1-2	TRBV7-2	.	.	TGTGCCAGCAGCTTAGTTAGTACGGGGGTTCTCACCTTC	CASSLVSTGVLTF
TRBJ1-6	TRBV6-5	.	few	TGTGCCAGCAGTTACAGGGATAATTCACCCCTCCACTTT	CASSYRDNSPLHF
TRBJ2-2	TRBV5-1	TRBD1	.	TGCGCCAGCAGCAACCCACCGGGACAGGGGACCGGGGAGCTGTTTTTT	CASSNPPGQGTGELFF
TRBJ1-1	TRBV4-1	.	.	TGCGCCAGCAGCCAAGACGGGAAGAACACTGAAGCTTTCTTT	CASSQDGKNTEAFF
TRBJ2-1	TRBV11-2	.	.	TGTGCCAGCAGCTTACTTGCGGGCCCAGCCGTTTCATACAATGAGCAGTTCTTC	CASSLLAGPAVSYNEQFF
TRBJ2-7	TRBV28	.	few	TGTGCCAGCAGAGCCGGGGCAGAGCTTTACGAGCAGTACTTC	CASRAGAELYEQYF
TRBJ2-5	TRBV7-2	.	few	TGTGCCAGCAGCTTACGTTCGGGGACTCAAGAGACCCAGTACTTC	CASSLRSGTQETQYF
TRBJ2-1	TRBV20-1	TRBD2	.	TGCAGTGCTAGTAGTTGGGAGGGACTAGCGGGATACAATGAGCAGTTCTTC	CSASSWEGLAGYNEQFF
TRBJ2-4	TRBV7-2	.	few	TGTGCCAGCAGCCCACGGGGTGCAGACATTCAGTACTTC	CASSPRGADIQYF
TRBJ1-2	TRBV6-5	.	.	TGTGCCAGCAGTTCCCAGGGAGGGGCGGATGGCTACACCTTC	CASSSQGGADGYTF
TRBJ2-5	TRBV15	.	.	TGTGCCACCAGCAGAGATTCACGGGCAGAAGAGACCCAGTACTTC	CATSRDSRAEETQYF
TRBJ2-1	TRBV5-1	.	.	TGCGCCAGCAGCCCCGCTGGGCGCGGTGAGCAGTTCTTC	CASSPAGRGEQFF
TRBJ1-2	TRBV14	.	few	TGTGCCAGCAGCCAAGTTGTGGGGGCCGGCTACACCTTC	CASSQVVGAGYTF
TRBJ2-1	TRBV7-2	TRBD2	.	TGTGCCAGCAGCTTACAACGGCGGGAGGGCCGTAATGAGCAGTTCTTC	CASSLQRREGRNEQFF
TRBJ2-1	TRBV29-1	TRBD1	few	TGCAGCGTCGACGACAGGGGATGGGAGCAGTTCTTC	CSVDDRGWEQFF
TRBJ2-4	TRBV4-3	TRBD1	.	TGCGCCAGCAGCCAAGAAGGGACAGGGACACCCAAAAACATTCAGTACTTC	CASSQEGTGTPKNIQYF
TRBJ2-5	TRBV7-2	.	once	TGTGCCAGCAGCTCGCGGTTCGGCGGGGCAGAGACCCAGTACTTC	CASSSRFGGAETQYF
TRBJ2-7	TRBV29-1	TRBD1	.	TGCAGCGGCGGGACAGGGGGGTCCTCCTACGAGCAGTACTTC	CSGGTGGSSYEQYF
TRBJ1-2	TRBV6-5	TRBD1	few	TGTGCCAGCAGTGGGGGACAGGGGCGGGACTATGGCTACACCTTC	CASSGGQGRDYGYTF
TRBJ2-7	TRBV12-3/TRBV12-4	.	few	TGTGCCAGCAGTTCCCCCAACCGTGCGGGTGCCTACGAGCAGTACTTC	CASSSPNRAGAYEQYF
TRBJ2-3	TRBV7-2	.	.	TGTGCCAGCAGCCCCCGGGTCACGCAGACAGATACGCAGTATTTT	CASSPRVTQTDTQYF
TRBJ2-5	TRBV6-5	TRBD1	few	TGTGCCAGCAGACGGACAGGGGGCGGGCAAGAGACCCAGTACTTC	CASRRTGGGQETQYF
TRBJ2-3	TRBV29-1	.	.	TGCAGCGTTGATCACAGTCCCACAGATACGCAGTATTTT	CSVDHSPTDTQYF
TRBJ2-7	TRBV7-9	.	.	TGTGCCAGCAGCTCGGTGGGAAGGATGGGCTACGAGCAGTACTTC	CASSSVGRMGYEQYF
TRBJ2-3	TRBV6-5	TRBD1	few	TGTGCCAGCAGCCGGGACAGGGGGCAGGGAGATACGCAGTATTTT	CASSRDRGQGDTQYF
TRBJ1-2	TRBV7-2	.	.	TGTGCCAGCAGCTTAGGACGGCACTATGGCTACACCTTC	CASSLGRHYGYTF
TRBJ2-1	TRBV7-2	.	.	TGTGCCAGCAGAAAGAGGGGGGGTTACTCCTACAATGAGCAGTTCTTC	CASRKRGGYSYNEQFF
TRBJ2-7	TRBV20-1	.	.	TGCAGTGCTAGGCCGACGAGCACCTACGAGCAGTACTTC	CSARPTSTYEQYF
TRBJ1-2	TRBV7-2	.	.	TGTGCCAGCAGCTTAGCCGGCCCCAACTATGGCTACACCTTC	CASSLAGPNYGYTF
TRBJ1-2	TRBV11-2	TRBD1	.	TGTGCCAGCAGCCCTCGGACAGGGGACTATGGCTACACCTTC	CASSPRTGDYGYTF
TRBJ2-3	TRBV20-1	.	.	TGCAGTGTTGGGGGACCCGGGTTCAGCCCAGATACGCAGTATTTT	CSVGGPGFSPDTQYF
TRBJ1-2	TRBV2	.	.	TGTGCCAGCAGTGAGTCTTGGGACTATGGCTACACCTTC	CASSESWDYGYTF
TRBJ2-7	TRBV20-1	TRBD2	few	TGCAGTGCCTATGGGACTAGCGGATTGTACGAGCAGTACTTC	CSAYGTSGLYEQYF
TRBJ2-5	TRBV21-1	.	many	TGTGCCAGCAGCACGTTTGGAGCGTCTAGCGGGAGTTTCGGTCAAGAGACCCAGTACTTC	CASSTFGASSGSFGQETQYF
TRBJ2-7	TRBV2	.	.	TGTGCCAGACAGGGTGTTAGCTACGAGCAGTACTTC	CARQGVSYEQYF
TRBJ2-7	TRBV27	TRBD2	few	TGTGCCAGCAGTTTCGGGACTAGCGGGAGTCCCACCGGCACCTACGAGCAGTACTTC	CASSFGTSGSPTGTYEQYF